This paragraph reports one T cell receptor (beta chain). The data belong to a study of STAT5B mutations in CD4+ large granular lymphocyte leukemia. Trimming shortened V by 0 bases and J by 6 bases, and 12 bases separated the two germline ends. The germline gives CDR1 SGDLS, CDR2 YYNGEE. The CDR3 is 15 residues long. Some clones are missing from TCRdb's copy, which holds only in-frame ones; the method was immunoSEQ multiplex PCR. The sample consists of approximately 31,000 clones, around 72% of them appearing once. The V call is TRBV9, the J call TRBJ2-2; D gene unclear. The specimen sequenced was CD4+ T cells from blood buffy coats. The receptor was derived from a human donor in good health. CDR3 region: CASSVETPPAGELFF. The CDR3 nucleotides are TGTGCCAGCAGCGTAGAGACACCGCCCGCCGGGGAGCTGTTTTTT.